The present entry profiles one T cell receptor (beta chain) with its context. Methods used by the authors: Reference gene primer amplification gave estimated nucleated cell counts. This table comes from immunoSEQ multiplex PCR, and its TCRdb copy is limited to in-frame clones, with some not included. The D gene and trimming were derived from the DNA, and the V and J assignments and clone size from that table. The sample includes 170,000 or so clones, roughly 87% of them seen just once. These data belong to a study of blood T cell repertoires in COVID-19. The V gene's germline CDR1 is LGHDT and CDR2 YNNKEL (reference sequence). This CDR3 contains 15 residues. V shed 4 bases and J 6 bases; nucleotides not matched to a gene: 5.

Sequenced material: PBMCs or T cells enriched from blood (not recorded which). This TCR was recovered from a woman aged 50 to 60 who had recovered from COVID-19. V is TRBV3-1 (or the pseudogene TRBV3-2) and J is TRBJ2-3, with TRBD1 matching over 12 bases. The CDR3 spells CASSPRDRGLDTQYF. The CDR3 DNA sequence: TGTGCCAGCAGCCCCCGGGACAGGGGGCTCGATACGCAGTATTTT.